This TCR beta chain derives from a study of cytomegalovirus exposure and HLA in healthy donors. Whole-study context: The roughly 130 validation repertoires used the same platform as the 666 first-cohort repertoires, a later analysis reported.

Assay used: immunoSEQ multiplex PCR; TCRdb lists only in-frame clones, some missing. The sample includes some 84,000 clones, approximately 91% of them seen just once. This CDR3 region has 16 residues. V dropped 2 bases and J dropped 2 bases, with 15 bases sitting between them. Germline CDR1 and CDR2: SGHVS and FNYEAQ. V gene TRBV7-6 combines with J gene TRBJ2-5; D perhaps matches TRBD1 (6 bases). The sequenced sample consisted of PBMCs. The clonotype was recovered from a man aged 25-45 years in good health and CMV-seronegative. The CDR3 here is CASSLKRDKRQETQYF. CDR3 nucleotides: TGTGCCAGCAGCTTAAAACGGGACAAACGACAAGAGACCCAGTACTTC.